This T cell receptor beta chain comes out of a study of blood T cell repertoires in COVID-19. Study details: Samples representing acute and convalescent COVID-19 were sourced from the United States, Italy and Spain.

TCRdb's table, derived via immunoSEQ multiplex PCR, lists solely in-frame clones and lacks some. Here the sample spans a few hundred thousand clones, about 91% being singletons. Trimming shortened V by 2 bases and J by 1 base, and 5 bases separated the two germline ends. CDR3 size: 14 residues. The germline CDR1 and CDR2 sequences are SGHNT and YENEEA. The sample taken for sequencing was peripheral blood. This receptor was taken from a woman aged 40-49 years who had recovered from COVID-19. V and J are TRBV11-3 and TRBJ2-2; D is unclear. Written as DNA, the CDR3 is TGTGCCAGCAGCTTAAGCCAGAACACCGGGGAGCTGTTTTTT. It codes for CASSLSQNTGELFF. Using reference TRBV11-3 and TRBJ2-2 for the parts outside the CDR3, the full variable domain is EAGVVQSPRYKIIEKKQPVAFWCNPISGHNTLYWYLQNLGQGPELLIRYENEEAVDDSQLPKDRFSAERLKGVDSTLKIQPAELGDSAVYLCASSLSQNTGELFFGEGSRLTVL.